The 21 T cell receptor beta chains below come from one sample, sequenced in a study of cytomegalovirus exposure and HLA in healthy donors. 13 Jbeta primers and 60 Vbeta primers were used for the PCR. Profiling relied on immunoSEQ multiplex PCR, and the TCRdb table lists in-frame clones only, not all of them. The sample lists about 120,000 clones, around 73% occurring once. The sequencing sample was made of PBMCs. The receptors derive from a woman in her twenties or thirties in good health and CMV-seropositive.

This rearrangement joins TRBV10-3 to TRBJ2-3; 11 bases fit TRBD2. CDR3 size: 16 residues. With 4 bases clipped from V and 4 bases from J, the junction kept 7 bases outside the gene matches. CDR1 and CDR2 from the germline V gene are ENHRY and SYGVKD. The CDR3 DNA reads TGTGCCATCAGTGGGTTAGCGGGAGGGCCGTCAGATACGCAGTATTTT. Amino acid sequence: CAISGLAGGPSDTQYF.

The chain is built from TRBV12-5 and TRBJ1-3; D not resolved. Germline CDR1 is LGHNT and CDR2 is FRNRAP. V lost 0 bases and J lost 0, with 6 bases in between. CDR3 length: 15 residues. CDR3 residues: CASGLVLGSGNTIYF. The DNA of the CDR3 is TGTGCTAGTGGTTTGGTACTAGGCTCTGGAAACACCATATATTTT.

The chain recombines TRBV9 with TRBJ2-1; TRBD1 agrees at 7 bases. The germline V gene encodes CDR1 SGDLS and CDR2 YYNGEE. The CDR3 length is 13 residues. With V trimmed by 4 bases and J by 5 bases, 3 bases remained unmatched. The CDR3 region has the DNA TGTGCCAGCAGCATAACAGGGGACAATGAGCAGTTCTTC. This sequence encodes CASSITGDNEQFF.

The chain joins TRBV27 to TRBJ1-1, with D tentatively TRBD1 (5 bases). V gave up 2 bases and J gave up 1 base, with 20 bases separating them. Germline V lookup: CDR1 MNHEY, CDR2 SMNVEV (reference sequence). The CDR3 loop spans 18 amino acids. This CDR3 is CASSLGWGSGRGNTEAFF. The DNA of the CDR3 is TGTGCCAGCAGTTTAGGTTGGGGCTCCGGAAGGGGGAACACTGAAGCTTTCTTT.

The rearrangement joins TRBV7-9 to TRBJ1-2; D gene ambiguous. There are 14 residues in the CDR3. V lost 0 bases and J lost 3, with 8 bases in between. The V gene's germline CDR1 is SEHNR and CDR2 FQNEAQ (reference sequence). The CDR3: CASSLADTYYGYTF. DNA of the CDR3: TGTGCCAGCAGCTTAGCAGACACCTACTATGGCTACACCTTC.

Only a few counts were recorded for this clone. V gene TRBV5-4 combines with J gene TRBJ2-5; unclear D gene. Germline V lookup: CDR1 SGHNT, CDR2 YYREEE (reference sequence). V was pared by 7 bases and J by 11 bases, with 21 bases between. The CDR3 has 13 amino acids. Here the CDR3 reads CASPTTSLLEQYF. The CDR3 region has the DNA TGTGCCAGCCCCACGACTTCCCTTTTAGAGCAGTACTTC.

J is TRBJ2-2 and V is TRBV7-3, with D perhaps TRBD1 (6 bases). Deletions cut 5 bases from V and 2 bases from J, with 12 bases between. CDR1 SGHTA and CDR2 FQGTGA come from the germline V gene. The CDR3 runs 15 residues. The CDR3 coding sequence is TGTGCCAGCAGCCTAGACAGGATTAACACCGGGGAGCTGTTTTTT. Residues: CASSLDRINTGELFF.

This clone was observed a few times. The chain carries TRBV2 and TRBJ2-5, with a weak D call TRBD1 (6 bases). V was clipped by 2 bases and J by 5 bases, with 12 bases between them. This CDR3 contains 14 residues. In germline, CDR1 is SNHLY, CDR2 FYNNEI. As DNA, the CDR3 is TGTGCCAGCAGTGAATTGGGACACGGGGAGACCCAGTACTTC. Protein sequence: CASSELGHGETQYF.

Note on this clone: The junction departs from the called germline gene at one end, perhaps through a read error. The rearrangement links TRBV9 to TRBJ1-1, with TRBD1 identical over 7 bases. This CDR3 is built from 13 residues. Germline loops: CDR1 SGDLS, CDR2 YYNGEE. The CDR3 protein is CASRDSMNTEAFF. In DNA form, the CDR3 reads TGTGCGAGCAGGGACAGCATGAACACTGAAGCTTTCTTT.

This chain connects TRBV5-1 to TRBJ2-1; D is uncertain. The germline V and J ends were trimmed by 3 bases and 1 base, with 17 bases remaining between them. Germline CDR1 SGHRS, CDR2 YFSETQ. This CDR3 is built from 17 residues. The CDR3 region has the DNA TGCGCCAGCAGCTACCCTTCCACAGAGACATCCTACAATGAGCAGTTCTTC. Translating gives CASSYPSTETSYNEQFF.

This clone was seen only once. CDR3 amino acids: CASSLGETYEQYF. The CDR3 nucleotides read TGTGCCAGCAGCTTAGGTGAGACCTACGAGCAGTACTTC. The gene calls are TRBV7-9 and TRBJ2-7; no firm D call. V dropped 1 base and J dropped 2 bases, with 6 bases sitting between them. This CDR3 has 13 amino acids. Germline CDR1 SEHNR, CDR2 FQNEAQ (reference sequence).

This clone was found once. The CDR3 is CASSMRVGTESNQPQHF. CDR3 nucleotides: TGTGCCAGTAGTATGAGAGTCGGGACAGAGAGCAATCAGCCCCAGCATTTT. The chain recombines TRBV19 with TRBJ1-5; 7 positions match TRBD1. CDR1 is LNHDA, CDR2 SQIVND, per germline (reference sequence). V shed 3 bases and J 1 base; nucleotides not matched to a gene: 9. There are 17 residues in the CDR3.

V is TRBV7-3 and J is TRBJ2-1; 9 bases align to TRBD2. The germline V gene encodes CDR1 SGHTA and CDR2 FQGTGA. The CDR3 has 16 amino acids. V was clipped by 1 base and J by 9 bases; unmatched bases: 10. As DNA, the CDR3 is TGTGCCAGCAGCTTAAATCCAGCGGGGGGATCGGGTGAGCAGTTCTTC. Translation: CASSLNPAGGSGEQFF.

The chain combines TRBV21-1 with TRBJ1-5; TRBD1 reflects the table's D call only, with no check against the DNA. TRBV21-1 is a pseudogene locus. CDR3 length: 12 amino acids. The CDR3 loop is CANLGGFQPQHF. DNA of the CDR3: TGTGCCAACTTAGGGGGTTTTCAGCCCCAGCATTTT.

The chain is built from TRBV9 and TRBJ2-5; 8 nucleotides agree with TRBD2. Losses at the gene ends were 0 bases for V and 5 bases for J; bases not matched to a gene: 6. Germline CDR1 is SGDLS and CDR2 is YYNGEE. The CDR3 is 15 residues long. This CDR3 reads CASSVVTSGGETQYF. As DNA, the CDR3 is TGTGCCAGCAGCGTAGTAACTAGCGGAGGGGAGACCCAGTACTTC.

V usage is TRBV6-5 and J usage is TRBJ1-1; 9 bases fit TRBD1. CDR3 length: 14 residues. V dropped 2 bases and J dropped 5; count of bases not matched to a gene: 3. CDR1 MNHEY and CDR2 SVGAGI come from the germline V gene. For the CDR3, the DNA is TGTGCCAGCAGTTACAGGACAGGGGCGACTGAAGCTTTCTTT. The encoded protein is CASSYRTGATEAFF.

This chain links TRBV10-3 with TRBJ2-5; 15 nucleotides align to TRBD2. The junction had 5 bases not matched to a gene; V was cut back by 10 bases and J by 5 bases. The CDR3 spans 14 residues. CDR1 and CDR2 from the germline V gene are ENHRY and SYGVKD. DNA of the CDR3: TGTGCCAGCGGGACTAGCGGGGGGCAGGAGACCCAGTACTTC. Its protein is CASGTSGGQETQYF.

Written as DNA, the CDR3 is TGTGCCATCAGTGAGGACAGGGGTTATGAGCAGTTCTTC. Its translation is CAISEDRGYEQFF. The chain couples TRBV10-3 to TRBJ2-1; 8 positions match TRBD1. The CDR3 runs 13 residues. The trim removed 2 bases at V and 8 bases at J, leaving 2 bases unmatched. The germline gives CDR1 ENHRY, CDR2 SYGVKD.

Notes on this clone: Other DNA sequences in the same sample also yield this CDR3. This chain links TRBV7-6 with TRBJ2-5, with a tentative D call TRBD1 (5 bases). Germline V lookup: CDR1 SGHVS, CDR2 FNYEAQ. The CDR3 spans 13 residues. V was cut by 5 bases and J by 3 bases, with 10 bases left in between. CDR3: CASSPDMEETQYF. The CDR3 DNA sequence: TGTGCCAGCAGCCCGGACATGGAAGAGACCCAGTACTTC.

The chain uses TRBV9 and TRBJ2-5, with 7 bases matching TRBD2. The junction had 6 bases not matched to a gene; V was cut back by 4 bases and J by 3 bases. CDR3 length equals 14 residues. Germline-derived CDR1 and CDR2 are SGDLS and YYNGEE. CDR3 sequence (DNA): TGTGCCAGCAGCTTCGGGGCGGGGGAAGAGACCCAGTACTTC. This translates into CASSFGAGEETQYF.

Worth noting for this clone: The DNA is left out, because the CDR3 cannot be placed on it with certainty; the CDR3 is given as TCRdb lists it. The rearrangement uses TRBV27 and TRBJ1-6. The CDR3 has 16 residues if both end residues are counted. CDR1 and CDR2 from the germline V gene are MNHEY and SMNVEV (reference sequence). CDR3 sequence reads: CARGAGPYLCNSPLHF.